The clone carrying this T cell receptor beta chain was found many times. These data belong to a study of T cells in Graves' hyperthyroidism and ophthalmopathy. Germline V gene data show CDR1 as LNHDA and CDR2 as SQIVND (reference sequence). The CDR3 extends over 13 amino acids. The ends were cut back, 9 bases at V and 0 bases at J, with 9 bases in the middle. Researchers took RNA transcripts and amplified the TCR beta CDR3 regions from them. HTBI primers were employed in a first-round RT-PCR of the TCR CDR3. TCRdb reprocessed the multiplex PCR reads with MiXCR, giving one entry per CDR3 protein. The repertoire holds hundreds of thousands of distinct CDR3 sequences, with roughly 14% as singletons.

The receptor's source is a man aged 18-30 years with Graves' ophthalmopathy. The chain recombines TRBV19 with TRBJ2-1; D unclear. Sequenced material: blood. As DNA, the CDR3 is TGTGCCAGCGGTAGAGGCTCCTACAATGAGCAGTTCTTC. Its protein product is CASGRGSYNEQFF.